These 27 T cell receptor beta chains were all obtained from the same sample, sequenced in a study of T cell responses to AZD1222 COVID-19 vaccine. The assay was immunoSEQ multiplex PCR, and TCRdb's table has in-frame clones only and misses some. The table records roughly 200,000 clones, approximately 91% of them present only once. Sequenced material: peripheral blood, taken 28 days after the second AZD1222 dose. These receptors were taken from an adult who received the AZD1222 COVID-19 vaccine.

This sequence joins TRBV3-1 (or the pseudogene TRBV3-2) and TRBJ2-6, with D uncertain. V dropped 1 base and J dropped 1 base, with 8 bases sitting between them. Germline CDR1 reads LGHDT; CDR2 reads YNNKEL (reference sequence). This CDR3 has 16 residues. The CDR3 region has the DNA TGTGCCAGCAGCCAAGTAGGCGGTTCTGGGGCCAACGTCCTGACTTTC. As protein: CASSQVGGSGANVLTF.

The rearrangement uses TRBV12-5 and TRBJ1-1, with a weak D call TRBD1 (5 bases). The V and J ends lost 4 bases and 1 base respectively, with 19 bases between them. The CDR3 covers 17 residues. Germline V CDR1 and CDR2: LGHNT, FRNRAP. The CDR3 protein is CASGSTLLRGKNTEAFF. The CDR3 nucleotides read TGTGCTAGTGGTTCCACACTCTTGCGGGGGAAGAACACTGAAGCTTTCTTT.

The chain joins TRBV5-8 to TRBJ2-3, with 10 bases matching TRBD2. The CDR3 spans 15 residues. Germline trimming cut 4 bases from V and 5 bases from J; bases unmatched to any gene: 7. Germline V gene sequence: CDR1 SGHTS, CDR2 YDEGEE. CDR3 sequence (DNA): TGTGCCAGCAGCAAAAGCGGGAGGGCTAAAGATACGCAGTATTTT. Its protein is CASSKSGRAKDTQYF.

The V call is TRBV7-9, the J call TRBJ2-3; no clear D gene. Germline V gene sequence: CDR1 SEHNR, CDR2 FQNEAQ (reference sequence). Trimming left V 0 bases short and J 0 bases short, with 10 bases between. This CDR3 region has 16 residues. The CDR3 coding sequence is TGTGCCAGCAGCTTAGCGGCGGTGGTTAGCACAGATACGCAGTATTTT. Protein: CASSLAAVVSTDTQYF.

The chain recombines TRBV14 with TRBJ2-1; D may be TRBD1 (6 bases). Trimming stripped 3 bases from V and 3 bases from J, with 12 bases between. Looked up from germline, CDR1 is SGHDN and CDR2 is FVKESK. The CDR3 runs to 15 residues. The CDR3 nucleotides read TGTGCCAGCAGCCAGGACAGCAGGATCTACAATGAGCAGTTCTTC. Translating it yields CASSQDSRIYNEQFF. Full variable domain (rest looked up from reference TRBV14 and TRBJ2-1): EAGVTQFPSHSVIEKGQTVTLRCDPISGHDNLYWYRRVMGKEIKFLLHFVKESKQDESGMPNNRFLAERTGGTYSTLKVQPAELEDSGVYFCASSQDSRIYNEQFFGPGTRLTVL.

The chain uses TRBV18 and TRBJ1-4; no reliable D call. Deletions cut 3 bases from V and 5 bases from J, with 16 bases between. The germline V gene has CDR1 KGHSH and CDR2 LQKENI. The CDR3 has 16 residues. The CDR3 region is CASSPGPTTGNEKLFF. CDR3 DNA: TGTGCCAGCTCACCGGGCCCTACGACGGGGAATGAAAAACTGTTTTTT.

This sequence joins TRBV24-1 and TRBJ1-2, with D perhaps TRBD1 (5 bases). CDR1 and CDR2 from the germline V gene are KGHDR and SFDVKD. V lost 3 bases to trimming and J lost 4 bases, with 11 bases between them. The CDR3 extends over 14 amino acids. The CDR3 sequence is CATSDPTVSYGYTF. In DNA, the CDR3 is TGTGCCACCAGTGATCCGACAGTGAGCTATGGCTACACCTTC.

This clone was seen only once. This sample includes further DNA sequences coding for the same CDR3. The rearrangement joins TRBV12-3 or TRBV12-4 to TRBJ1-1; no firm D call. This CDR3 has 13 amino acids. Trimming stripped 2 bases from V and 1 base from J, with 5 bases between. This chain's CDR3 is CASSLQENTEAFF. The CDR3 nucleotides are TGTGCCAGCAGTTTACAGGAGAACACTGAAGCTTTCTTT.

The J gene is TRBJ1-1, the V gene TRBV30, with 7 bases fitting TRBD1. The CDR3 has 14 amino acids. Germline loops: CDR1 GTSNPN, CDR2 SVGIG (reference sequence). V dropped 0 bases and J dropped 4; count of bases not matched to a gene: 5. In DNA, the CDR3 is TGTGCCTGGAGTGTACTACAGGGGATCACTGAAGCTTTCTTT. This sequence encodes CAWSVLQGITEAFF.

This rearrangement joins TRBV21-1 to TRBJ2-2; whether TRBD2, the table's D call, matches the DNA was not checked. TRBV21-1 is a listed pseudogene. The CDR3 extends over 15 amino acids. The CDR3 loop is CASRTGTRDTGELFF. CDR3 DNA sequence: TGTGCCAGCCGCACCGGGACTAGAGACACCGGGGAGCTGTTTTTT.

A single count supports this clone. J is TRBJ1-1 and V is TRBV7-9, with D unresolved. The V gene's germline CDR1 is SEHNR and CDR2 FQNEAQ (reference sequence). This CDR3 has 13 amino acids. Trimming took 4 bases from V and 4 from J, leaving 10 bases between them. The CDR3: CASSSGRTTEAFF. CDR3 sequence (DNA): TGTGCCAGCAGCTCGGGGAGGACCACTGAAGCTTTCTTT.

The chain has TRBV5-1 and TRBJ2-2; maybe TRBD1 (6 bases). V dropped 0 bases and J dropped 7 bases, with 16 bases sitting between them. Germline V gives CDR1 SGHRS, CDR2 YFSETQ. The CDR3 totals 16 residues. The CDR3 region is CASSLAGHLSDGELFF. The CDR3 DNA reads TGCGCCAGCAGCTTGGCGGGACACCTCTCGGACGGGGAGCTGTTTTTT.

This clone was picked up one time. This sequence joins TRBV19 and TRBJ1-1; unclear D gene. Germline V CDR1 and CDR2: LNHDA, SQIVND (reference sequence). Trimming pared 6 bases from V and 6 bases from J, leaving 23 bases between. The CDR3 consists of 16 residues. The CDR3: CASRNPQRGGSSEAFF. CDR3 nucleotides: TGTGCCAGTAGGAACCCTCAACGAGGTGGAAGTTCTGAAGCTTTCTTT.

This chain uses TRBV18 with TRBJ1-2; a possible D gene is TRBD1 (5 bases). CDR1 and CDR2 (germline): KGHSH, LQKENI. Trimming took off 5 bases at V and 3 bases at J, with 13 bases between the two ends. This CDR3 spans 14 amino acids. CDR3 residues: CASSNVWGDYGYTF. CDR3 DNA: TGTGCCAGCTCAAATGTTTGGGGGGACTATGGCTACACCTTC.

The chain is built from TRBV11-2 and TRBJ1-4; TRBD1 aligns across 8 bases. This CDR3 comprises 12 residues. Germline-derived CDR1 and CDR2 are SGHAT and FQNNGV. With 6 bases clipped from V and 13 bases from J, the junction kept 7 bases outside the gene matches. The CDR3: CASRPGQGRLFF. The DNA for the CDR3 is TGTGCCAGCAGACCCGGACAGGGACGACTGTTTTTT.

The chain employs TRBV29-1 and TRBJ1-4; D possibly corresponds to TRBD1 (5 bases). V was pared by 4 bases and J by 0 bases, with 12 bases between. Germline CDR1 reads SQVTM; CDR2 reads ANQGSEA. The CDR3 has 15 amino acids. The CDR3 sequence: CSVVDTGATNEKLFF. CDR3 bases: TGCAGCGTTGTGGACACCGGTGCAACTAATGAAAAACTGTTTTTT. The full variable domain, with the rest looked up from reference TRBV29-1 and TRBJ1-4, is SAVISQKPSRDICQRGTSLTIQCQVDSQVTMMFWYRQQPGQSLTLIATANQGSEATYESGFVIDKFPISRPNLTFSTLTVSNMSPEDSSIYLCSVVDTGATNEKLFFGSGTQLSVL.

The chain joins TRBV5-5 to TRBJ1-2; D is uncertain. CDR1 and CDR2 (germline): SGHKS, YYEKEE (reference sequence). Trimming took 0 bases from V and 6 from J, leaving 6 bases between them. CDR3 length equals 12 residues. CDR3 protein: CASSLVGDGYTF. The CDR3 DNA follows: TGTGCCAGCAGCTTGGTTGGCGATGGCTACACCTTC.

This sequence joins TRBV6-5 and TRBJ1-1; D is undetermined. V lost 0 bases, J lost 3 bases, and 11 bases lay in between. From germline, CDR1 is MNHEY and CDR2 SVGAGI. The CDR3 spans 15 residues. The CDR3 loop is CASSYSGVGDTEAFF. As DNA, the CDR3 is TGTGCCAGCAGTTACTCCGGCGTCGGGGACACTGAAGCTTTCTTT.

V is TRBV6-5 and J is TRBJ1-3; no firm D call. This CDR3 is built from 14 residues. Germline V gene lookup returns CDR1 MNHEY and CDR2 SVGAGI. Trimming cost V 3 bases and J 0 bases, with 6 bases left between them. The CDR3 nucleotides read TGTGCCAGCAGTTATACTAGCTCTGGAAACACCATATATTTT. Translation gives CASSYTSSGNTIYF.

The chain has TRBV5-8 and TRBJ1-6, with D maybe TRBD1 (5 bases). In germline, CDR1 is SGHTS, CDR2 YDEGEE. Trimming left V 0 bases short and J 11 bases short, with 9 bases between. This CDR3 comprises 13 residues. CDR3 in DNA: TGTGCCAGCAGCTTGGCCGGGGGGACACCCCTCCACTTT. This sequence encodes CASSLAGGTPLHF.

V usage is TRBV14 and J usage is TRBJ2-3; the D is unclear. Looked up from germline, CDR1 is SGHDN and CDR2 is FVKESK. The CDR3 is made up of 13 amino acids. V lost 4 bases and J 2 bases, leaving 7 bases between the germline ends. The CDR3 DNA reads TGTGCCAGCAGCCCGACCGACACAGATACGCAGTATTTT. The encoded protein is CASSPTDTDTQYF.

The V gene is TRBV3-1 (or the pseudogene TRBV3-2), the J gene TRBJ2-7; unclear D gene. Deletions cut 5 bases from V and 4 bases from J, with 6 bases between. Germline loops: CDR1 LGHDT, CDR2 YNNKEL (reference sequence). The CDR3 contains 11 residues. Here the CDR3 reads CASSGLYEQYF. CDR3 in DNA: TGTGCCAGCAGCGGTCTATACGAGCAGTACTTC.

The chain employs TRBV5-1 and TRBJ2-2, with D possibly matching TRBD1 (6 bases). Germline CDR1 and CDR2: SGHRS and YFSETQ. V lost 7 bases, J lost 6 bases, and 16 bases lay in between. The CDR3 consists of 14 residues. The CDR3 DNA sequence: TGCGCCAGCCAGACAGGAGGTTTCGCCGGGGAGCTGTTTTTT. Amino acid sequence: CASQTGGFAGELFF.

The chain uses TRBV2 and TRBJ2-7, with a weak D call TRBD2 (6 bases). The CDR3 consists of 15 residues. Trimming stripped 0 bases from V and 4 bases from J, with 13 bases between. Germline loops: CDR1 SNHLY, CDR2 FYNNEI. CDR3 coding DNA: TGTGCCAGCAGTGAAGCCAGGACTATCGAGTACGAGCAGTACTTC. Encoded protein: CASSEARTIEYEQYF. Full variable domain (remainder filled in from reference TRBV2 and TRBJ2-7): EPEVTQTPSHQVTQMGQEVILRCVPISNHLYFYWYRQILGQKVEFLVSFYNNEISEKSEIFDDQFSVERPDGSNFTLKIRSTKLEDSAMYFCASSEARTIEYEQYFGPGTRLTVT.

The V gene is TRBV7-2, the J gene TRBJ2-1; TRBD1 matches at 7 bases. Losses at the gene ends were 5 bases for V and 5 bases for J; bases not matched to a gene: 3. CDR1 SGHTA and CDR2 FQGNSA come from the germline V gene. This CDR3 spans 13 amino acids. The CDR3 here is CASSVTGDNEQFF. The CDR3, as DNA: TGTGCCAGCAGCGTAACAGGGGACAATGAGCAGTTCTTC.

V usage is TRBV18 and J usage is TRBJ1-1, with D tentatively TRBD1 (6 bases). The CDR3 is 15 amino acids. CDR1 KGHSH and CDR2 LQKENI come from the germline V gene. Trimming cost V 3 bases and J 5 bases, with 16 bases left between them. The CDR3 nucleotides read TGTGCCAGCTCACCCCCGGACAGACGAGGGACTGAAGCTTTCTTT. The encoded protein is CASSPPDRRGTEAFF.

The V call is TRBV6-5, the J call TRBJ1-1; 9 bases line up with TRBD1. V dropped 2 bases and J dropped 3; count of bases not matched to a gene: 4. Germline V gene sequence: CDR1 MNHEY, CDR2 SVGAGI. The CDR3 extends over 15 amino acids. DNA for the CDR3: TGTGCCAGCAGTTACGGAGACAGGGGGGACACTGAAGCTTTCTTT. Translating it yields CASSYGDRGDTEAFF.